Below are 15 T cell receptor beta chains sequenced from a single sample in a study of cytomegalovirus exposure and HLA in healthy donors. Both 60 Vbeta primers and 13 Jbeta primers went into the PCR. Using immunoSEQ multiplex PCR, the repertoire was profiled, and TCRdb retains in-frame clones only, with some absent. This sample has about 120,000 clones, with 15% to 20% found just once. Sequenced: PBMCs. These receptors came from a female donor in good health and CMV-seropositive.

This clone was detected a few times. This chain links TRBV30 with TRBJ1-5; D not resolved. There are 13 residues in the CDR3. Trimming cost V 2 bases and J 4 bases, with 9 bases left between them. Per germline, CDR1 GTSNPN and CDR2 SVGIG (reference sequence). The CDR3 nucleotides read TGTGCCTGGAGTAGGTCGGGTAATCAGCCCCAGCATTTT. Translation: CAWSRSGNQPQHF.

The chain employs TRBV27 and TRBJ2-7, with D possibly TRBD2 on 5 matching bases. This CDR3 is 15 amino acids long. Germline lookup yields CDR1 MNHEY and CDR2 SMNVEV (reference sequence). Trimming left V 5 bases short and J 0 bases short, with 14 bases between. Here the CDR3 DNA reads TGTGCCAGCAGTCTACAGACTGGGAGCTCCTACGAGCAGTACTTC. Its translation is CASSLQTGSSYEQYF.

This CDR3 reads CASPRAIEGGELFF. The CDR3 nucleotides are TGTGCCAGCCCGCGGGCTATCGAGGGCGGGGAGCTGTTTTTT. V usage is TRBV7-9 and J usage is TRBJ2-2; tentatively, D is TRBD2 (5 bases). V dropped 8 bases and J dropped 7 bases, with 17 bases sitting between them. The CDR3 totals 14 residues. The germline V gene encodes CDR1 SEHNR and CDR2 FQNEAQ (reference sequence).

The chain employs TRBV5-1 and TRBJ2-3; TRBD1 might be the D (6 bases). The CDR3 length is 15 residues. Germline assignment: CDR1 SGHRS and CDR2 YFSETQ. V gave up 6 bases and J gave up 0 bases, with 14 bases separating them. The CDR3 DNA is TGCGCCAGCAAGGCCAGGGGTCCCAGCACAGATACGCAGTATTTT. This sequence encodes CASKARGPSTDTQYF.

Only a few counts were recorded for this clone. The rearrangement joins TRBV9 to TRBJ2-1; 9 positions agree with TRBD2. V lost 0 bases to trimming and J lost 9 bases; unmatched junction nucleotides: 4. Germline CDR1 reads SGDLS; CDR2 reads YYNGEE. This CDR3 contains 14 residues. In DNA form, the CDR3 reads TGTGCCAGCAGCGTAGGGGGGACTAGCCCTGAGCAGTTCTTC. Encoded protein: CASSVGGTSPEQFF.

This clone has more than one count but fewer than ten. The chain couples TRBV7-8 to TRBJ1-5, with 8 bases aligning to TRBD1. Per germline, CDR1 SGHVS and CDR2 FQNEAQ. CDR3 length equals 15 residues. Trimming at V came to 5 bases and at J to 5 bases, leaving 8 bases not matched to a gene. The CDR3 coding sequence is TGTGCCAGCAGCCCGAGTGCAGGGGGCCATCAGCCCCAGCATTTT. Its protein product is CASSPSAGGHQPQHF. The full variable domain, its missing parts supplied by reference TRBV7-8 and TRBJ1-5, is GAGVSQSPRYKVAKRGQDVALRCDPISGHVSLFWYQQALGQGPEFLTYFQNEAQLDKSGLPSDRFFAERPEGSVSTLKIQRTQQEDSAVYLCASSPSAGGHQPQHFGDGTRLSIL.

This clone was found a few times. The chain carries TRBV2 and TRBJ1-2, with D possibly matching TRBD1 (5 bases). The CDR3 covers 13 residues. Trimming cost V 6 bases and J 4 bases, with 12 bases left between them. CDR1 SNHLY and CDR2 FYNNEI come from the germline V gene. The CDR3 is CASSDSYLYGYTF. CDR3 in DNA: TGTGCCAGCAGCGACAGCTACCTCTATGGCTACACCTTC.

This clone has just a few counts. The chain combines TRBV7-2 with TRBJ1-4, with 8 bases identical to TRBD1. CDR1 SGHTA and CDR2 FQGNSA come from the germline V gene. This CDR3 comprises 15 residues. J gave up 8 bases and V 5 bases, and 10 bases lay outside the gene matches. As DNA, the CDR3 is TGTGCCAGCAGCGCCTGGGGACAGGTGGGGGAAAAACTGTTTTTT. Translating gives CASSAWGQVGEKLFF.

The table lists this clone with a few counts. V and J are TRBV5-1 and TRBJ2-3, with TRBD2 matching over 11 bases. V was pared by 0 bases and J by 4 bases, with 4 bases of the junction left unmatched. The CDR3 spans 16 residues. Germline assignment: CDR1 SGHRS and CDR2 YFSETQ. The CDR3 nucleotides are TGCGCCAGCAGCTTGGGGCTAGCGGGGGGCTCAGATACGCAGTATTTT. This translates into CASSLGLAGGSDTQYF.

The CDR3 region is CASSLGGGSYEQYF. CDR3 in DNA: TGTGCCAGCAGCCTAGGGGGGGGCTCCTACGAGCAGTACTTC. The V gene is TRBV4-2, the J gene TRBJ2-5, with D possibly TRBD2 on 7 matching bases. The DNA end favors TRBJ2-7, so the J call may be wrong. The CDR3 has 14 residues. The germline gives CDR1 LGHNA, CDR2 YNFKEQ.

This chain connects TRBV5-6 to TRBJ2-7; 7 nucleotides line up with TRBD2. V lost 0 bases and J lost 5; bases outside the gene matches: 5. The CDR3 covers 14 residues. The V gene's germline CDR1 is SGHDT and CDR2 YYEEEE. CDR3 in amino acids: CASSLAASGDEQYF. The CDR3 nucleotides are TGTGCCAGCAGCTTGGCTGCTAGCGGTGACGAGCAGTACTTC.

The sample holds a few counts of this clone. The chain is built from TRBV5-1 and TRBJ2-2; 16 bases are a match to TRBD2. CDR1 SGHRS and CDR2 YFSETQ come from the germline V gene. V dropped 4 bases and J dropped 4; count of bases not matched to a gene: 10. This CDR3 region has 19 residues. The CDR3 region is CASSGTSGRATWGTGELFF. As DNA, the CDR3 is TGCGCCAGCAGCGGGACTAGCGGGAGGGCGACTTGGGGCACCGGGGAGCTGTTTTTT. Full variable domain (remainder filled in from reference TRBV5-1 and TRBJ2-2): KAGVTQTPRYLIKTRGQQVTLSCSPISGHRSVSWYQQTPGQGLQFLFEYFSETQRNKGNFPGRFSGRQFSNSRSEMNVSTLELGDSALYLCASSGTSGRATWGTGELFFGEGSRLTVL.

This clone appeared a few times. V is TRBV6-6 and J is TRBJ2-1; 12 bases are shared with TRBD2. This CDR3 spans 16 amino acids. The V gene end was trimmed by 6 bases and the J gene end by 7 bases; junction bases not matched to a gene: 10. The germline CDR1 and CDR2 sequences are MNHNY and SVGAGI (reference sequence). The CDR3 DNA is TGTGCCAGCAGCCCACGGACTAGCGGGATTGTAAATGAGCAGTTCTTC. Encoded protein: CASSPRTSGIVNEQFF.

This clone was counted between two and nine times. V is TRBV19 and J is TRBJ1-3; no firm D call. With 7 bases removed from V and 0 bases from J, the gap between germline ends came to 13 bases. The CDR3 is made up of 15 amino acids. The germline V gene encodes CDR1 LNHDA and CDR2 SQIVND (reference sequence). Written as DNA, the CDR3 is TGTGCCAGTAAACCCTCTCGAGGCTCTGGAAACACCATATATTTT. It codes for CASKPSRGSGNTIYF.

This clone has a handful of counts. The CDR3 here is CASSSPGGADTQYF. For the CDR3, the DNA is TGTGCCAGCAGCTCCCCTGGAGGCGCAGATACGCAGTATTTT. The genes are TRBV9 and TRBJ2-3; the D gene is possibly TRBD2 (5 bases). CDR1 SGDLS and CDR2 YYNGEE come from the germline V gene. The CDR3 covers 14 residues. Trimming took 4 bases from V and 4 from J, leaving 13 bases between them.